This is a list of T cell receptor beta chains from one sample in a study of OX40 agonist ivuxolimab in advanced cancers. Sequencing was performed with immunoSEQ multiplex PCR; in TCRdb, only in-frame clones are kept and a portion is missing. Of just under 20,000 clones listed, about 70% are singletons. Material: CD4+ or CD8+ T cells sorted from blood, obtained in a trial of the OX40 agonist ivuxolimab. All receptors derive from an adult with an advanced solid tumor such as melanoma, head and neck, liver or kidney cancer. Both conserved end residues are part of each CDR3. The order of the fields is J gene, D gene, V gene, clone size, CDR3 DNA, CDR3 protein. The D gene is left open where the match is weak. Clone size appears in some rows only: once, few, many, or a class for an expanded clone.

TRBJ1-2,-,TRBV21-1,-,TGTGCCAGCAGCAAAAGCGGACCGGGACAGGGTGTGGGTGGCTACACCTTC,CASSKSGPGQGVGGYTF
TRBJ1-1,-,TRBV5-4,-,TGTGCCAGCAGCGGGGAGACAGGGAACACTGAAGCTTTCTTT,CASSGETGNTEAFF
TRBJ1-2,TRBD1,TRBV7-9,few,TGTGCCAGCAGCTCAGGACAGGACTATGGCTACACCTTC,CASSSGQDYGYTF
TRBJ1-1,-,TRBV4-3,-,TGCGCCAGCAGCCGCACACGAGGGTCTCTCATGAACACTGAAGCTTTCTTT,CASSRTRGSLMNTEAFF
TRBJ2-1,TRBD1,TRBV27,-,TGTGCCAGCAGTACACCGGGACAGGGGGCGAATGAGCAGTTCTTC,CASSTPGQGANEQFF
TRBJ2-1,TRBD2,TRBV11-3,-,TGTGCCAGCAGCTTGGGGGCCCAAGCGGGAGGTTCCTACAATGAGCAGTTCTTC,CASSLGAQAGGSYNEQFF
TRBJ1-5,TRBD1,TRBV19,-,TGTGCCAGTACTACAGTGGGACAGGGGGCTAGACAGCCCCAGCATTTT,CASTTVGQGARQPQHF
TRBJ2-6,-,TRBV27,once,TGTGCCAGCAGTTTATTTTCCGGGGACCAGGGTGCTGGGGCCAACGTCCTGACTTTC,CASSLFSGDQGAGANVLTF
TRBJ1-2,-,TRBV25-1,-,TGTGCCAGCAGTGAATATGGGGGGGTCTATGGCTACACCTTC,CASSEYGGVYGYTF
TRBJ1-5,-,TRBV27,medium-sized,TGTGCCAGCAGTCCCTTATCTAGCAATCAGCCCCAGCATTTT,CASSPLSSNQPQHF
TRBJ1-3,TRBD1,TRBV5-8,-,TGTGCCAGCAGCTTGTCGACAGGGCTCTCTGGAAACACCATATATTTT,CASSLSTGLSGNTIYF
TRBJ2-3,TRBD2,TRBV11-2,-,TGTGCCAGCAGCTTAGGTGTCGGCAGCGGGGGGGGATCCGATACGCAGTATTTT,CASSLGVGSGGGSDTQYF
TRBJ1-1,-,TRBV19,-,TGTGCCAGTAGCTTAGACCCGGGGTTGTTCACTGAAGCTTTCTTT,CASSLDPGLFTEAFF
TRBJ1-1,-,TRBV4-3,few,TGCGCCAGCAGCCGCGGGGCGGGGGGGACTGAAGCTTTCTTT,CASSRGAGGTEAFF
TRBJ2-3,-,TRBV29-1,medium-sized,TGCAGCGTTGAGTTCGGCTGGGTGCCAGATACGCAGTATTTT,CSVEFGWVPDTQYF
TRBJ2-7,TRBD1,TRBV2,once,TGTGCCAGCAGTGAAGATGGGGGACAGGAGTTGTACGAGCAGTACTTC,CASSEDGGQELYEQYF
TRBJ1-1,-,TRBV13,few,TGTGCCAGCAGCTTTTCACTGACGGACACTGAAGCTTTCTTT,CASSFSLTDTEAFF
TRBJ1-2,-,TRBV7-9,-,TGTGCCAGCAGCTTAGAAGCCCTTCGTGGCTACACCTTC,CASSLEALRGYTF
TRBJ1-5,-,TRBV4-2,-,TGTGCCAGCAGCCAAGCCCAGAAAAATCAGCCCCAGCATTTT,CASSQAQKNQPQHF
TRBJ1-1,-,TRBV5-4,once,TGTGCCAGCAGCATGACAGTGAACACTGAAGCTTTCTTT,CASSMTVNTEAFF
TRBJ2-2,-,TRBV6-4,once,TGTGCCAGCAGTGTGACAGGTACCGGGGAGCTGTTTTTT,CASSVTGTGELFF
TRBJ2-3,-,TRBV5-3,-,TGTGCCAGAAGCTTGACTAAGGTTGACGTTCCAGATACGCAGTATTTT,CARSLTKVDVPDTQYF
TRBJ1-2,-,TRBV28,-,TGTGCCGTCCACGCTCCCAGGGGTTCGCTTGGCTACACCTTC,CAVHAPRGSLGYTF
TRBJ2-1,-,TRBV2,-,TGTGCCAGCAGTGAAGAGGGCGGATACTCCTACAATGAGCAGTTCTTC,CASSEEGGYSYNEQFF
TRBJ2-7,-,TRBV27,-,TGTGCCAGCAGTTTGGGGCAGACCTACGAGCAGTACTTC,CASSLGQTYEQYF
TRBJ2-5,TRBD1,TRBV28,once,TGTGCCAGCAGTTTAGGTCCTTACAGGGGTGATGAGACCCAGTACTTC,CASSLGPYRGDETQYF
TRBJ1-6,TRBD1,TRBV10-3,-,TGTGCCATCAGTGAGGGACAGGGGAGGGCTTCACCCCTCCACTTT,CAISEGQGRASPLHF
TRBJ2-1,-,TRBV4-1,-,TGCGCCAGCAGCCAAGTTCCCGGGACCGCCTCTCGCTACAATGAGCAGTTCTTC,CASSQVPGTASRYNEQFF
TRBJ2-7,-,TRBV27,-,TGTGCCAGCAGTTATGATAGCGGATACGAGCAGTACTTC,CASSYDSGYEQYF
TRBJ2-7,-,TRBV27,-,TGTGCCAGCGCATTACATCCCCCACAAGGGGGAGACTACGAGCAGTACTTC,CASALHPPQGGDYEQYF
TRBJ1-2,TRBD1,TRBV4-3,-,TGCGCCAGCAGCCAAGACAGGGGGCGAGGCTACACCTTC,CASSQDRGRGYTF
TRBJ2-7,-,TRBV5-6,-,TGTGCCAGCAGCTCTAGTTACGGACTCTTCTACGAGCAGTACTTC,CASSSSYGLFYEQYF
TRBJ1-5,-,TRBV29-1,-,TGCAGCGTTGTAATTTGGTCTGAGACAGAATCTTATAGCAATCAGCCCCAGCATTTT,CSVVIWSETESYSNQPQHF
TRBJ1-1,-,TRBV14,once,TGTGCCAGCAGCCTTCAACCGGGACTCACTGAAGCTTTCTTT,CASSLQPGLTEAFF
TRBJ2-7,TRBD2,TRBV7-9,-,TGTGCCAGCAGCTTTCCCTCGGGAGCGGGAGGTACCTACGAGCAGTACTTC,CASSFPSGAGGTYEQYF
TRBJ2-7,-,TRBV6-6,-,TGTGCCAGCAGACTCCTGGCAGGGCCCTACGAGCAGTACTTC,CASRLLAGPYEQYF
TRBJ2-7,-,TRBV27,-,TGTGCCAGCAGTGAATACCGGGACGTCTCCTACGAGCAGTACTTC,CASSEYRDVSYEQYF
TRBJ2-1,-,TRBV13,-,TGTGCCAGCAGCTTAGGCCGTGGGGCTGGTTACAATGAGCAGTTCTTC,CASSLGRGAGYNEQFF
TRBJ2-5,-,TRBV13,-,TGTGCCAGCAGCTTAGCCTTTCGGTCAGAAGAGACCCAGTACTTC,CASSLAFRSEETQYF
TRBJ2-7,-,TRBV6-5,-,TGTGCCAGCAGTTATGGGAGGACAGAACCCTCCTACGAGCAGTACTTC,CASSYGRTEPSYEQYF
TRBJ2-7,TRBD1,TRBV19,-,TGTGCCAGTAGTATCACAGGGGTCCACGAGCAGTACTTC,CASSITGVHEQYF
TRBJ1-5,-,TRBV7-2,-,TGTGCCAGCAGTCTGTCCGGGGGTGGCAATCAGCCCCAGCATTTT,CASSLSGGGNQPQHF
TRBJ2-1,-,TRBV4-3,-,TGCGCCAGCAGCCAAGAGGGTATGACTCCGGGTTATGGGGATGAGCAGTTCTTC,CASSQEGMTPGYGDEQFF
TRBJ1-5,TRBD1,TRBV27,few,TGTGCCAGCAGTACACAGGGGAGCCAGCCCCAGCATTTT,CASSTQGSQPQHF
TRBJ2-1,TRBD2,TRBV4-3,-,TGCGCCAGCAGCCCTCAGCGGGGGGCATACAATGAGCAGTTCTTC,CASSPQRGAYNEQFF
TRBJ1-1,-,TRBV28,many,TGTGCCAGCAGTTTATTAGCTCAAATGAACACTGAAGCTTTCTTT,CASSLLAQMNTEAFF
TRBJ1-1,-,TRBV27,few,TGTGCCAGCAGTTCTTCCGGGGGGAACACTGAAGCTTTCTTT,CASSSSGGNTEAFF
TRBJ1-2,TRBD1,TRBV10-2,-,TGCGCCAGCGGTGAGTCCCCGGACAGGAACTATGGCTACACCTTC,CASGESPDRNYGYTF
TRBJ2-7,TRBD2,TRBV27,-,TGTGCCAGCAACGTAGCGGGGCCCGGGGACGAGCAGTACTTC,CASNVAGPGDEQYF
TRBJ1-3,-,TRBV28,-,TGTGCCAGCAGTTTAGAAACTCAAGAGGTAAACACCATATATTTT,CASSLETQEVNTIYF